This passage covers 28 T cell receptor beta chains from one sample sequenced in a study of memory CD4+ T cells and cytomegalovirus serostatus. Sequencing was performed with immunoSEQ multiplex PCR; in TCRdb, only in-frame clones are kept and a portion is missing. Among about 31,000 clones listed, about 76% were seen once. The sort gate was single viable CD3+CD4+CD8-CD45RO+ cells for memory CD4+ T cells. The source material was memory CD4+ T cells from blood. These receptor sequences come from an adult in good health and CMV-seronegative. Some clones in this sample may be carry-over from other donors' samples.

The genes are TRBV7-2 and TRBJ1-1, with a weak D call TRBD1 (5 bases). Trimming took off 1 base at V and 4 bases at J, with 10 bases between the two ends. Germline values: CDR1 SGHTA, CDR2 FQGNSA. CDR3 length: 14 amino acids. CDR3 loop: CASSLEGAGTEAFF. CDR3 DNA: TGTGCCAGCAGCTTAGAAGGGGCGGGCACTGAAGCTTTCTTT.

CDR3 region: CASSLSEGNYGYTF. The DNA of the CDR3 is TGCGCCAGCAGCTTAAGTGAGGGGAACTATGGCTACACCTTC. The gene calls are TRBV5-1 and TRBJ1-2; the D gene is possibly TRBD1 (5 bases). V lost 2 bases, J lost 2 bases, and 10 bases lay in between. This CDR3 is 14 amino acids long. Germline-derived CDR1 and CDR2 are SGHRS and YFSETQ.

The V gene is TRBV30, the J gene TRBJ1-4; TRBD1 is a possible D gene (6 bases). V lost 4 bases to trimming and J lost 0 bases, with 15 bases between them. CDR1 is GTSNPN, CDR2 SVGIG, per germline (reference sequence). The CDR3 loop spans 16 amino acids. The CDR3 sequence: CAWIQGPTTTNEKLFF. The CDR3, as DNA: TGTGCCTGGATACAGGGTCCGACCACAACTAATGAAAAACTGTTTTTT. The whole variable domain, filled in from reference TRBV30 and TRBJ1-4, reads SQTIHQWPATLVQPVGSPLSLECTVEGTSNPNLYWYRQAAGRGLQLLFYSVGIGQISSEVPQNLSASRPQDRQFILSSKKLLLSDSGFYLCAWIQGPTTTNEKLFFGSGTQLSVL.

In this sample, this clone turned up a few times. Compared with germline, one end of the junction differs, possibly owing to a read error. This rearrangement joins TRBV7-9 to TRBJ1-1; 8 bases align to TRBD1. Looked up from germline, CDR1 is SEHNR and CDR2 is FQNEAQ (reference sequence). This CDR3 has 15 amino acids. The CDR3 DNA reads TGTGCCAGCAGTTTAGCAGGGGGCTGGAACACTGAAGCTTTCTTT. Encoded protein: CASSLAGGWNTEAFF.

The chain links TRBV5-1 to TRBJ2-3; 16 nucleotides line up with TRBD2. Germline V gene data show CDR1 as SGHRS and CDR2 as YFSETQ. The CDR3 runs 21 residues. V shed 3 bases, J shed 0 bases, and the junction held 13 bases outside the gene matches. The CDR3 sequence: CASSSPPGLAGGTSSTDTQYF. The CDR3 bases are TGCGCCAGCAGCTCACCCCCGGGACTAGCGGGGGGGACATCTAGCACAGATACGCAGTATTTT.

The rearrangement uses TRBV19 and TRBJ1-1; D is perhaps TRBD1 (6 bases). The CDR3 length is 14 residues. Trimming removed 1 base at V and 5 bases at J, with 11 bases between. Germline CDR1 reads LNHDA; CDR2 reads SQIVND (reference sequence). Here the CDR3 reads CASSIGRGGTEAFF. As DNA, the CDR3 is TGTGCCAGTAGTATAGGCAGGGGCGGAACTGAAGCTTTCTTT.

J is TRBJ2-3 and V is TRBV9; the D is unclear. This CDR3 is 15 amino acids long. The ends were cut back, 0 bases at V and 0 bases at J, with 8 bases in the middle. Per germline, CDR1 SGDLS and CDR2 YYNGEE. The CDR3 spells CASSVGSVSTDTQYF. CDR3 in DNA: TGTGCCAGCAGCGTAGGCAGCGTAAGCACAGATACGCAGTATTTT.

The sample holds one count of this clone. The chain combines TRBV5-8 with TRBJ2-2, with D possibly TRBD2 on 5 matching bases. V lost 7 bases to trimming and J lost 6 bases, with 10 bases between them. The CDR3 has 12 amino acids. Germline CDR1 and CDR2: SGHTS and YDEGEE. The CDR3 protein is CASFSGSGELFF. DNA for the CDR3: TGTGCCAGCTTCTCGGGATCCGGGGAGCTGTTTTTT.

The chain is built from TRBV7-9 and TRBJ2-5; D remains unclear. Trimming shortened V by 2 bases and J by 3 bases, and 1 base separated the two germline ends. The CDR3 is 11 amino acids. The germline V gene has CDR1 SEHNR and CDR2 FQNEAQ (reference sequence). The CDR3 region has the DNA TGTGCCAGCAGCTTAAAAGAGACCCAGTACTTC. Translated: CASSLKETQYF. The variable domain in full, with the rest retrieved from reference TRBV7-9 and TRBJ2-5, is DTGVSQNPRHKITKRGQNVTFRCDPISEHNRLYWYRQTLGQGPEFLTYFQNEAQLEKSRLLSDRFSAERPKGSFSTLEIQRTEQGDSAMYLCASSLKETQYFGPGTRLLVL.

This clone showed up just once. This sequence joins TRBV5-1 and TRBJ1-5; D is possibly TRBD1 (5 bases). The CDR3 has 15 amino acids. Germline CDR1 reads SGHRS; CDR2 reads YFSETQ. Between the trimmed V and J ends, which lost 0 bases and 0 bases, there was a span of 7 bases. Here the CDR3 DNA reads TGCGCCAGCAGCTTGGTGGGGGGTAGCAATCAGCCCCAGCATTTT. It translates to CASSLVGGSNQPQHF.

CDR3 protein: CASGLVGSEKLFF. In DNA form, the CDR3 reads TGTGCTAGTGGTTTGGTGGGTTCAGAAAAACTGTTTTTT. The rearrangement links TRBV12-5 to TRBJ1-4; D unclear. This CDR3 has 13 residues. In germline, CDR1 is LGHNT, CDR2 FRNRAP. The V gene lost 0 bases and the J gene lost 8 bases, with 7 bases spanning the gap.

The sample holds a few counts of this clone. V and J are TRBV30 and TRBJ1-2; D perhaps matches TRBD1 (5 bases). The germline V gene has CDR1 GTSNPN and CDR2 SVGIG (reference sequence). The length of the CDR3 is 11 residues. V was cut by 5 bases and J by 6 bases, with 10 bases left in between. The CDR3 bases are TGTGCCTGGTGGTGGGGGAATGGCTACACCTTC. Amino acid sequence: CAWWWGNGYTF.

This rearrangement joins TRBV19 to TRBJ1-2, with 7 bases lining up with TRBD1. The CDR3 runs 13 residues. Germline lookup yields CDR1 LNHDA and CDR2 SQIVND (reference sequence). The V gene end was trimmed by 6 bases and the J gene end by 6 bases; junction bases not matched to a gene: 7. The CDR3 nucleotides read TGTGCCAGTAGAATACAGGGGAGGGATGGCTACACCTTC. It specifies CASRIQGRDGYTF.

This chain joins TRBV11-3 and TRBJ2-6; D gene uncertain. The CDR3 totals 16 residues. Per germline, CDR1 SGHNT and CDR2 YENEEA. Trimming cost V 0 bases and J 0 bases, with 6 bases left between them. The CDR3 region is CASSLEGSSGANVLTF. CDR3 DNA: TGTGCCAGCAGCTTAGAAGGCAGCTCTGGGGCCAACGTCCTGACTTTC. Drawing the rest from reference TRBV11-3 and TRBJ2-6, the complete variable domain is EAGVVQSPRYKIIEKKQPVAFWCNPISGHNTLYWYLQNLGQGPELLIRYENEEAVDDSQLPKDRFSAERLKGVDSTLKIQPAELGDSAVYLCASSLEGSSGANVLTFGAGSRLTVL.

A single count supports this clone. The chain joins TRBV6-1 to TRBJ2-6; D is unclear. CDR3 length: 16 residues. The V end was cut by 2 bases, the J end by 2 bases, with 10 bases between. Germline V gives CDR1 MNHNS, CDR2 SASEGT. CDR3 sequence: CASSENPAPGANVLTF. The CDR3, as DNA: TGTGCCAGCAGTGAAAACCCAGCCCCTGGGGCCAACGTCCTGACTTTC.

The chain employs TRBV12-5 and TRBJ2-3; TRBD2 agrees at 11 bases. The CDR3 has 19 amino acids. CDR1 LGHNT and CDR2 FRNRAP come from the germline V gene. J lost 0 bases, V lost 6 bases, and 14 bases had no gene match. The CDR3 spells CASGPHLAGGPTSTDTQYF. Here the CDR3 DNA reads TGTGCTAGTGGACCCCATCTAGCGGGGGGCCCTACTAGCACAGATACGCAGTATTTT.

The chain recombines TRBV5-6 with TRBJ1-4; 12 positions match TRBD1. Losses at the gene ends were 2 bases for V and 8 bases for J; bases not matched to a gene: 4. CDR1 and CDR2 from the germline V gene are SGHDT and YYEEEE. This CDR3 comprises 15 residues. CDR3 in amino acids: CASSFPGQGAEKLFF. Written as DNA, the CDR3 is TGTGCCAGCAGCTTTCCGGGACAGGGGGCAGAAAAACTGTTTTTT. Together with reference TRBV5-6 and TRBJ1-4, the CDR3 gives the full variable domain: DAGVTQSPTHLIKTRGQQVTLRCSPKSGHDTVSWYQQALGQGPQFIFQYYEEEERQRGNFPDRFSGHQFPNYSSELNVNALLLGDSALYLCASSFPGQGAEKLFFGSGTQLSVL.

The DNA for the CDR3 is TGTGCCAGCAGCAAAGCGCTTTCGGCAGAAAATCAGCCCCAGCATTTT. It is translated as CASSKALSAENQPQHF. The J gene is TRBJ1-5, the V gene TRBV21-1. TRBV21-1 corresponds to a pseudogene. This CDR3 comprises 16 residues.

The rearrangement joins TRBV6-1 to TRBJ1-1; unclear D gene. Between the trimmed V and J ends, which lost 4 bases and 2 bases, there was a span of 14 bases. This CDR3 comprises 15 residues. Germline lookup yields CDR1 MNHNS and CDR2 SASEGT. The CDR3 loop is CASSGWQATNTEAFF. The CDR3 DNA sequence: TGTGCCAGCAGTGGCTGGCAGGCCACCAACACTGAAGCTTTCTTT.

V gene TRBV11-3 combines with J gene TRBJ2-3; D remains ambiguous. The CDR3 has 15 residues. V lost 2 bases, J lost 6 bases, and 15 bases lay in between. Germline CDR1 SGHNT, CDR2 YENEEA. CDR3 amino acids: CASSLSRATLDTQYF. The CDR3 bases are TGTGCCAGCAGCTTATCTCGGGCTACCCTGGATACGCAGTATTTT.

This clone occurred once. This chain links TRBV10-3 with TRBJ1-2; D ambiguous. Deletions cut 2 bases from V and 2 bases from J, with 15 bases between. CDR1 is ENHRY, CDR2 SYGVKD, per germline. The CDR3 totals 16 residues. CDR3 nucleotide sequence: TGTGCCATCAGTGAGCCCATGGGGAAAGCGAACTATGGCTACACCTTC. Translating it yields CAISEPMGKANYGYTF.

V usage is TRBV6-4 and J usage is TRBJ2-6; D is ambiguous. CDR1 is MRHNA and CDR2 is SNTAGT in the germline V gene. Trimming cost V 4 bases and J 0 bases, with 4 bases left between them. CDR3 length: 14 amino acids. The CDR3 DNA follows: TGTGCCAGCAGTGCCCTCTCTGGGGCCAACGTCCTGACTTTC. Translating it yields CASSALSGANVLTF.

This clone occurred a few times. The V and J genes are TRBV19 and TRBJ1-6; D is unclear. The germline gives CDR1 LNHDA, CDR2 SQIVND (reference sequence). CDR3 length equals 15 residues. The V end was cut by 9 bases, the J end by 2 bases, with 14 bases between. The CDR3 sequence is CASLAGRTYNSPLHF. CDR3 nucleotide sequence: TGTGCCAGCTTGGCGGGGAGAACCTATAATTCACCCCTCCACTTT.

The chain uses TRBV7-8 and TRBJ2-5; D remains unclear. Trimming took off 1 base at V and 2 bases at J, with 8 bases between the two ends. Germline V gene sequence: CDR1 SGHVS, CDR2 FQNEAQ. This CDR3 is 14 amino acids long. The CDR3 region has the DNA TGTGCCAGCAGCTTAGTACAGAGTCAAGAGACCCAGTACTTC. Protein: CASSLVQSQETQYF. The full variable domain, rest sourced from reference TRBV7-8 and TRBJ2-5, is GAGVSQSPRYKVAKRGQDVALRCDPISGHVSLFWYQQALGQGPEFLTYFQNEAQLDKSGLPSDRFFAERPEGSVSTLKIQRTQQEDSAVYLCASSLVQSQETQYFGPGTRLLVL.

The chain recombines TRBV9 with TRBJ1-3, with a possible D match to TRBD1 (5 bases). V shed 4 bases and J shed 7 bases, with 21 bases lying between them. The germline V gene has CDR1 SGDLS and CDR2 YYNGEE. The CDR3 has 16 residues. CDR3 residues: CASSSAPGGGRNTIYF. The CDR3 coding sequence is TGTGCCAGCAGCTCCGCGCCCGGGGGTGGAAGGAACACCATATATTTT. The full variable domain, in which reference TRBV9 and TRBJ1-3 provide the parts outside the CDR3, is DSGVTQTPKHLITATGQRVTLRCSPRSGDLSVYWYQQSLDQGLQFLIQYYNGEERAKGNILERFSAQQFPDLHSELNLSSLELGDSALYFCASSSAPGGGRNTIYFGEGSWLTVV.

The chain combines TRBV28 with TRBJ1-1; TRBD1 matches 10 bases. Trimming at V came to 4 bases and at J to 1 base, leaving 6 bases not matched to a gene. Germline V gene data show CDR1 as MDHEN and CDR2 as SYDVKM. This CDR3 has 16 amino acids. This CDR3 reads CASSSGQGTGNTEAFF. The CDR3, as DNA: TGTGCCAGCAGTTCGGGACAGGGGACGGGGAACACTGAAGCTTTCTTT. The whole variable domain, filled in from reference TRBV28 and TRBJ1-1, reads DVKVTQSSRYLVKRTGEKVFLECVQDMDHENMFWYRQDPGLGLRLIYFSYDVKMKEKGDIPEGYSVSREKKERFSLILESASTNQTSMYLCASSSGQGTGNTEAFFGQGTRLTVV.

This chain uses TRBV28 with TRBJ1-2; D ambiguous. Germline V gives CDR1 MDHEN, CDR2 SYDVKM. CDR3 size: 12 residues. V lost 7 bases and J lost 4, with 10 bases in between. Written as DNA, the CDR3 is TGTGCCAGCACGGGCGGGCTCTATGGCTACACCTTC. Residues: CASTGGLYGYTF.

V and J are TRBV5-6 and TRBJ1-1; TRBD1 might be the D (6 bases). Germline values: CDR1 SGHDT, CDR2 YYEEEE. Trimming took off 4 bases at V and 3 bases at J, with 16 bases between the two ends. CDR3 length: 15 amino acids. Here the CDR3 reads CASSGGGGGYTEAFF. Here the CDR3 DNA reads TGTGCCAGCAGCGGGGGAGGGGGAGGGTACACTGAAGCTTTCTTT.